This T cell receptor beta chain was documented in a study of CD8 T cells in Susac syndrome. There are 15 residues in the CDR3. V shed 6 bases and J shed 0 bases, with 12 bases lying between them. Reverse transcription of roughly 0.5 to 1 ug RNA used random hexamers. TCRdb called the immunoSEQ multiplex PCR reads again in MiXCR, with one record for every CDR3 protein. In the table there are 180,000 or so distinct CDR3 sequences, 95% of which are singletons. This TCR was recovered from a human donor in good health. The chain combines TRBV12-3 or TRBV12-4 with TRBJ2-1, with TRBD1 as a possible D gene (5 bases). Sequenced: CD4+ T cells from PBMCs. CDR3 region: CASRPDSFSYNEQFF. The CDR3 DNA reads as TGTGCCAGCAGACCAGACAGCTTCTCCTACAATGAGCAGTTCTTC.